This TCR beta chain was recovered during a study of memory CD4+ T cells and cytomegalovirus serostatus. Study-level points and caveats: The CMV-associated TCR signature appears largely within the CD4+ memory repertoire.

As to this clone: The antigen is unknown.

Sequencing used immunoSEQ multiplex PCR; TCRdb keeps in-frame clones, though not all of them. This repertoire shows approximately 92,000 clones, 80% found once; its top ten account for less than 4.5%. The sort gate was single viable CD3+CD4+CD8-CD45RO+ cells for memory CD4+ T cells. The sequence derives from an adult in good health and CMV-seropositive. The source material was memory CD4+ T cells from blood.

The CDR3 spells CSVGQGISYEQYF. DNA for the CDR3: TGCAGCGTTGGGCAGGGGATCTCCTACGAGCAGTACTTC. The chain couples TRBV29-1 to TRBJ2-7, with TRBD1 as a possible D gene (6 bases). V lost 4 bases and J lost 0, with 10 bases in between. CDR1 is SQVTM and CDR2 is ANQGSEA in the germline V gene. The CDR3 covers 13 residues.